This is a list of T cell receptor beta chains from one sample in a study of patients and donors after allogeneic stem cell transplantation. TCRdb re-analysed the RT-PCR reads in MiXCR, keeping a single row per CDR3 protein. The sample records roughly 230,000 distinct CDR3 sequences, 14% being singletons. Sequencing was done on a sample of blood, either unsorted or a sorted T cell fraction (not recorded which). The receptors derive from a human donor who was either an allogeneic HSCT recipient or a stem cell or donor lymphocyte infusion donor (not recorded which). It is not recorded whose cells these are; they may come from a transplant donor. Each CDR3 is given without its conserved first and last residue. Fields, in order: J gene, V gene, CDR3 length, CDR3 protein.

J gene: TRBJ2-3
V gene: TRBV6-1
CDR3 length: 12
CDR3 protein: ASRPGGSTDTQY

J gene: TRBJ2-3
V gene: TRBV5-1
CDR3 length: 12
CDR3 protein: ASSLETVTDTQY

J gene: TRBJ2-2
V gene: TRBV2
CDR3 length: 11
CDR3 protein: ASRGRYIGELF

J gene: TRBJ2-7
V gene: TRBV14
CDR3 length: 11
CDR3 protein: ASSQWTGGEQY

J gene: TRBJ1-3
V gene: TRBV4-2
CDR3 length: 16
CDR3 protein: ASSQMGGARESGNTIY

J gene: TRBJ2-1
V gene: TRBV27
CDR3 length: 16
CDR3 protein: ASSSGGGGLPTYNEQF

J gene: TRBJ1-2
V gene: TRBV20-1
CDR3 length: 10
CDR3 protein: SAGGDLTGYT

J gene: TRBJ2-7
V gene: TRBV5-1
CDR3 length: 10
CDR3 protein: ASSLDYYEQY

J gene: TRBJ1-1
V gene: TRBV29-1
CDR3 length: 10
CDR3 protein: SVDSGGAEAF

J gene: TRBJ1-4
V gene: TRBV7-6
CDR3 length: 11
CDR3 protein: ASSSERGEKLF

J gene: TRBJ1-5
V gene: TRBV5-6
CDR3 length: 12
CDR3 protein: ASSSEGLDQPQH

J gene: TRBJ2-1
V gene: TRBV25-1
CDR3 length: 13
CDR3 protein: ASSESRQRSNEQF

J gene: TRBJ1-6
V gene: TRBV2
CDR3 length: 14
CDR3 protein: ASSEGTGGRLMALH

J gene: TRBJ1-5
V gene: TRBV21-1
CDR3 length: 11
CDR3 protein: ASIRQWNQPQH

J gene: TRBJ2-5
V gene: TRBV5-1
CDR3 length: 11
CDR3 protein: ASRTSGQETQY

J gene: TRBJ2-1
V gene: TRBV3-1
CDR3 length: 13
CDR3 protein: ASSQEGLPYNEQF

J gene: TRBJ1-2
V gene: TRBV19
CDR3 length: 11
CDR3 protein: ASSMGPSYGYT

J gene: TRBJ1-6
V gene: TRBV20-1
CDR3 length: 14
CDR3 protein: SAPPLGQGDNSPLH

J gene: TRBJ2-6
V gene: TRBV6-1
CDR3 length: 15
CDR3 protein: ASRSSGGSSGANVLT

J gene: TRBJ1-2
V gene: TRBV12-3/TRBV12-4
CDR3 length: 13
CDR3 protein: AVSRGRGLKGGYT

J gene: TRBJ1-5
V gene: TRBV5-8
CDR3 length: 13
CDR3 protein: ASSWGSDRNQPQH

J gene: TRBJ1-1
V gene: TRBV20-1
CDR3 length: 11
CDR3 protein: SASLGGWGEAF

J gene: TRBJ2-7
V gene: TRBV19
CDR3 length: 11
CDR3 protein: ASRGDRVNEQY

J gene: TRBJ1-1
V gene: TRBV12-3/TRBV12-4
CDR3 length: 13
CDR3 protein: ASRPPTGSNTEAF

J gene: TRBJ2-7
V gene: TRBV2
CDR3 length: 11
CDR3 protein: ASIDRGLREQY

J gene: TRBJ2-7
V gene: TRBV30
CDR3 length: 14
CDR3 protein: AWNKGAGGKSYEQY

J gene: TRBJ1-2
V gene: TRBV12-3/TRBV12-4
CDR3 length: 13
CDR3 protein: ASSLAQEGAYGYT

J gene: TRBJ2-5
V gene: TRBV18
CDR3 length: 13
CDR3 protein: ASSSGLAAGETQY

J gene: TRBJ1-4
V gene: TRBV6-1
CDR3 length: 17
CDR3 protein: ASSGFGTASGATNEKLF

J gene: TRBJ1-2
V gene: TRBV5-1
CDR3 length: 11
CDR3 protein: ASSLGDAYGYT

J gene: TRBJ1-6
V gene: TRBV20-1
CDR3 length: 12
CDR3 protein: SAPIVTDNSPLH

J gene: TRBJ2-6
V gene: TRBV5-1
CDR3 length: 16
CDR3 protein: ASSLGPETSSGANVLT

J gene: TRBJ1-2
V gene: TRBV5-6
CDR3 length: 9
CDR3 protein: ASTNMESYT

J gene: TRBJ1-1
V gene: TRBV3-1
CDR3 length: 13
CDR3 protein: ASSTLGRVGTEAF

J gene: TRBJ2-3
V gene: TRBV30
CDR3 length: 13
CDR3 protein: AWSSGRGVTDTQY

J gene: TRBJ2-7
V gene: TRBV5-1
CDR3 length: 15
CDR3 protein: ASSSGLAGVGAYEQY

J gene: TRBJ2-1
V gene: TRBV6-2/TRBV6-3
CDR3 length: 14
CDR3 protein: ASSPQWRGGSNEQF

J gene: TRBJ2-7
V gene: TRBV24-1
CDR3 length: 10
CDR3 protein: ATSDFVGEQY

J gene: TRBJ1-6
V gene: TRBV5-1
CDR3 length: 12
CDR3 protein: ASSEGQGNAPLH